Reported below is one T cell receptor (beta chain). The antigen is undetermined. This record belongs to a study of blood T cells in healthy people across ages. The CDR3 extends over 15 amino acids. Trimming stripped 0 bases from V and 2 bases from J, with 8 bases between. Germline V gene sequence: CDR1 MNHEY, CDR2 SVGEGT. Overall study findings and caveats: Roughly linear declines in TCR beta diversity per million T cells occurred with age. Both higher diversity and more naive CD4+ cells marked long-lived donors when set against aged donors. The study found TCR beta diversity correlated strongly with naive T cell percentage.

Donors gave around 9.8 milliliters of peripheral blood apiece. Next came a second PCR, run for 7 to 11 cycles, which used a sample-barcoded 5' primer along with a J-beta primer mix. TCRdb itself ran the 5' RACE reads through MiXCR, one entry per CDR3 protein. The sample lists around 790,000 distinct CDR3 sequences, under 55% occurring once. The chain carries TRBV6-2 or TRBV6-3 and TRBJ2-1; no definite D call. The receptor comes from a man aged 60 to 75 in good health. Sequences were obtained from blood. The CDR3 region is CASSYSVQAYNEQFF. As DNA, the CDR3 is TGTGCCAGCAGTTACTCGGTTCAGGCCTACAATGAGCAGTTCTTC.